Listed below are T cell receptor beta chains from one sample, sequenced in a study of regulatory T cells. Generated by immunoSEQ multiplex PCR, the TCRdb table keeps only in-frame clones and is missing some. This table has around 32,000 clones, 85% to 95% appearing once. Sequenced input: conventional CD4+ T cells sorted from blood. These receptors all come from a person aged 18 to 30 with CD3G deficiency. Each CDR3 is given with its conserved first and last residue. A D gene is named only where the DNA matches it firmly. Not all rows give a size; the values are once, few, many and, for expanded clones, a class.

V	size	J	D	CDR3	DNA
TRBV5-4	NA	TRBJ2-3	NA	CASSFLRADTQYF	TGTGCCAGCAGCTTCCTGAGGGCAGATACGCAGTATTTT
TRBV7-3	NA	TRBJ2-5	TRBD2	CASSLGGLQETQYF	TGTGCCAGCAGCTTAGGGGGACTACAAGAGACCCAGTACTTC
TRBV7-8	NA	TRBJ2-1	NA	CASSERSGLQYNEQFF	TGTGCCAGCAGCGAACGTTCGGGACTCCAATACAATGAGCAGTTCTTC
TRBV11-2	NA	TRBJ1-1	NA	CASSSGRFTEAFF	TGTGCCAGCAGCTCCGGACGGTTCACTGAAGCTTTCTTT
TRBV2	NA	TRBJ2-1	NA	CASRGQSSYNEQFF	TGTGCCAGCAGAGGACAGAGCTCCTACAATGAGCAGTTCTTC
TRBV6-1	NA	TRBJ1-2	NA	CASSGHRESYGYTF	TGTGCCAGCAGTGGGCACAGGGAAAGCTATGGCTACACCTTC
TRBV7-9	NA	TRBJ2-3	TRBD1	CASSSTGGPTDTQYF	TGTGCCAGCAGTTCGACAGGGGGTCCCACAGATACGCAGTATTTT
TRBV15	once	TRBJ2-3	TRBD1	CATSRDRSGGWNTQYF	TGTGCCACCAGCAGAGATAGGTCAGGGGGCTGGAATACGCAGTATTTT
TRBV27	NA	TRBJ2-3	NA	CASNPYTGSPDTQYF	TGTGCCAGCAACCCCTATACGGGGAGTCCAGATACGCAGTATTTT
TRBV5-1	NA	TRBJ1-2	NA	CASSLTGRVDGYTF	TGCGCCAGCAGCTTAACAGGGAGGGTGGATGGCTACACCTTC
TRBV10-2	NA	TRBJ2-2	NA	CASGGTGTSNTGELFF	TGCGCCAGCGGGGGCACCGGGACTTCTAACACCGGGGAGCTGTTTTTT
TRBV7-2	NA	TRBJ2-5	NA	CASSLGGSGTQETQYF	TGTGCCAGCAGCTTAGGGGGGAGCGGGACACAAGAGACCCAGTACTTC
TRBV6-1	NA	TRBJ1-5	NA	CASSQGGSNQPQHF	TGTGCCAGCAGCCAGGGTGGGAGCAATCAGCCCCAGCATTTT
TRBV5-1	once	TRBJ2-6	TRBD1	CASSLTGAGANVLTF	TGCGCCAGCAGCCTCACAGGGGCTGGGGCCAACGTCCTGACTTTC
TRBV27	few	TRBJ1-2	NA	CASRTVGSGYTF	TGTGCCAGCAGAACAGTGGGGAGTGGCTACACCTTC
TRBV15	once	TRBJ2-1	TRBD1	CATSRDGTASSYNEQFF	TGTGCCACCAGCAGGGACGGGACAGCTAGCTCCTACAATGAGCAGTTCTTC
TRBV2	NA	TRBJ2-6	NA	CASSDRAGANVLTF	TGTGCCAGCAGTGACCGGGCTGGGGCCAACGTCCTGACTTTC
TRBV5-1	few	TRBJ2-3	NA	CASSPSRPGTDTQYF	TGCGCCAGCAGCCCATCAAGACCCGGCACAGATACGCAGTATTTT
TRBV28	NA	TRBJ2-3	NA	CASSLLSGVADTQYF	TGTGCCAGCAGTTTATTATCGGGAGTGGCAGATACGCAGTATTTT
TRBV5-1	NA	TRBJ1-2	TRBD1	CASSPGQGANGYTF	TGCGCCAGCAGCCCGGGACAGGGGGCGAATGGCTACACCTTC
TRBV5-1	NA	TRBJ1-1	TRBD1	CASSPGTGGLQGEAFF	TGCGCCAGCAGCCCGGGGACAGGGGGCCTCCAGGGTGAAGCTTTCTTT
TRBV30	NA	TRBJ1-4	NA	CAWSGAPNEKLFF	TGTGCCTGGTCAGGGGCGCCTAATGAAAAACTGTTTTTT
TRBV6-6	NA	TRBJ1-1	NA	CASSSREGTEAFF	TGTGCCAGCAGTTCTCGGGAGGGCACTGAAGCTTTCTTT
TRBV28	NA	TRBJ2-4	NA	CASSLGRVGGNIQYF	TGTGCCAGCAGTTTGGGTAGGGTCGGGGGAAACATTCAGTACTTC
TRBV2	NA	TRBJ2-3	TRBD2	CASRDRLAGPSTDTQYF	TGTGCCAGCAGGGACCGATTAGCGGGGCCTAGCACAGATACGCAGTATTTT
TRBV7-6	once	TRBJ2-1	TRBD2	CASSLGTSSYNEQFF	TGTGCCAGCAGCTTGGGGACTAGCTCTTACAATGAGCAGTTCTTC
TRBV7-9	NA	TRBJ2-7	NA	CASSQARDGREQYF	TGTGCCAGCAGCCAAGCCCGGGACGGGCGCGAGCAGTACTTC